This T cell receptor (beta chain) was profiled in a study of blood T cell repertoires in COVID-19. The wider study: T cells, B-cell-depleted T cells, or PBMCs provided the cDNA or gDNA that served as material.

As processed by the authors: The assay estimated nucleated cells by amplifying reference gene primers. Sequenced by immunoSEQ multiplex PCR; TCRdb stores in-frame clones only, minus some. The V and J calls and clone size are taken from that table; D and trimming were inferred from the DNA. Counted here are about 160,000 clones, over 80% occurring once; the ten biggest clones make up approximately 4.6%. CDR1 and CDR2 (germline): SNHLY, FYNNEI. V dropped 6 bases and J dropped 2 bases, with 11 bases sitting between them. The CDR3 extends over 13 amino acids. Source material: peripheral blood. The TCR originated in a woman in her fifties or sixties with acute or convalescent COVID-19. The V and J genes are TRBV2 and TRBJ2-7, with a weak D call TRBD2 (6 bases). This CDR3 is CASRDGGTYEQYF. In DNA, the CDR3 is TGTGCCAGCAGGGACGGAGGGACCTACGAGCAGTACTTC.